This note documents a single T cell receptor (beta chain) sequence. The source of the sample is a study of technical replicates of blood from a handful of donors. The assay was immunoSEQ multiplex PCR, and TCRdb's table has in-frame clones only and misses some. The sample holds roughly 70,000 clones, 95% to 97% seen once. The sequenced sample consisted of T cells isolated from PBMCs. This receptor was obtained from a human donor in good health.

This CDR3 reads CASSGRFALDLETQYF. CDR3 nucleotide sequence: TGTGCCAGCAGCGGCCGTTTTGCCCTTGACTTGGAGACCCAGTACTTC. The genes are TRBV5-6 and TRBJ2-5; D remains ambiguous. Germline CDR1 SGHDT, CDR2 YYEEEE. V lost 4 bases, J lost 5 bases, and 21 bases lay in between. CDR3 length: 16 residues. The variable domain in full, completed from reference TRBV5-6 and TRBJ2-5, reads DAGVTQSPTHLIKTRGQQVTLRCSPKSGHDTVSWYQQALGQGPQFIFQYYEEEERQRGNFPDRFSGHQFPNYSSELNVNALLLGDSALYLCASSGRFALDLETQYFGPGTRLLVL.